This T cell receptor beta chain was observed in a study of T cell repertoires in cytomegalovirus infection. The overall study: Carrying CMV and the relevant HLA type showed in public TCR beta signatures.

Via MiXCR, TCRdb re-called the reads, giving one row per CDR3 protein. This sample has around 260,000 distinct CDR3 sequences, with 25% found just once. Whole-study results and caveats: Adding up the frequency of public TCR beta families identified people who carried CMV plus the relevant HLA. HLA-C-restricted CMV-specific TCR beta clonotypes prevailed in the ex vivo response.

The junction had 3 bases not matched to a gene; V was cut back by 4 bases and J by 3 bases. The germline V gene encodes CDR1 SGHAT and CDR2 FQNNGV. CDR3 length: 14 residues. Regarding this clonotype: The antigen is unknown.

The sequence derives from a human donor in good health (CMV status not recorded). Some clones in this sample may be carry-over from other donors' samples. The sequenced sample consisted of PBMCs. The J gene is TRBJ2-7, the V gene TRBV11-2, with 10 positions matching TRBD2. CDR3 residues: CASSSTSGYYEQYF. The CDR3 region has the DNA TGTGCCAGCAGCTCGACTAGCGGGTACTACGAGCAGTACTTC.